A single sample is the source of the 20 T cell receptor beta chains below, sequenced in a study of lymphopenia after photon versus proton radiotherapy (dated by TCRdb to about 2019). Library generation was performed with the immunoSEQ multiplex PCR assay. TCRdb mirrors the immuneACCESS table, restricted to in-frame sequences. Some clones are absent from its copies; in checked studies, under half trace to an unresolved V gene, and the reason for the others is unknown. This sample comprises 65,000 to 90,000 clones, 80% to 95% of them detected only once. The ten biggest clones cover over 2% of the sample. The sample here was peripheral blood, taken from a patient treated with photon-based radiotherapy. The receptor set was obtained from a woman aged 40 to 50 with cholangiocarcinoma.

This clone was counted a single time. V is TRBV19 and J is TRBJ1-5; D is undetermined. V dropped 4 bases and J dropped 0 bases, with 10 bases sitting between them. Germline values: CDR1 LNHDA, CDR2 SQIVND (reference sequence). This CDR3 region has 15 residues. As DNA, the CDR3 is TGTGCCAGTAGTACCGTTCAGGTTAGCAATCAGCCCCAGCATTTT. Amino acids: CASSTVQVSNQPQHF.

This clone was seen once. This chain uses TRBV20-1 with TRBJ1-1; D uncertain. Germline V gene sequence: CDR1 DFQATT, CDR2 SNEGSKA (reference sequence). The V gene lost 0 bases and the J gene lost 10 bases, with 6 bases spanning the gap. CDR3 length: 10 residues. Here the CDR3 DNA reads TGCAGTGCTAGAGATGGACCAGCTTTCTTT. It translates to CSARDGPAFF.

The rearrangement uses TRBV27 and TRBJ1-5; 10 bases agree with TRBD1. The length of the CDR3 is 17 residues. V lost 2 bases, J lost 3 bases, and 7 bases stayed unmatched. Looked up from germline, CDR1 is MNHEY and CDR2 is SMNVEV (reference sequence). CDR3 DNA sequence: TGTGCCAGCAGTTTAGCCCCCGGGACAGGGGACAATCAGCCCCAGCATTTT. This encodes CASSLAPGTGDNQPQHF.

The V gene is TRBV11-2, the J gene TRBJ1-2; no reliable D call. CDR1 SGHAT and CDR2 FQNNGV come from the germline V gene. Trimming shortened V by 6 bases and J by 9 bases, and 17 bases separated the two germline ends. The CDR3 is 13 residues long. The CDR3 region is CASSSSDARRYTF. The DNA for the CDR3 is TGTGCCAGCAGTTCCTCAGATGCCCGTCGCTACACCTTC.

V gene TRBV6-6 combines with J gene TRBJ2-1; D is unclear. CDR1 is MNHNY, CDR2 SVGAGI, per germline (reference sequence). The CDR3 totals 14 residues. V dropped 8 bases and J dropped 8 bases, with 19 bases sitting between them. The CDR3 DNA reads TGTGCCAGCGGTCCATTTGGCGTCCGGGATGAGCAGTTCTTC. Amino acid sequence: CASGPFGVRDEQFF.

This chain connects TRBV28 to TRBJ1-2, with 8 positions matching TRBD1. The V gene's germline CDR1 is MDHEN and CDR2 SYDVKM. The V segment lost 7 bases and the J segment 3 bases; nucleotides outside the gene matches: 1. This CDR3 comprises 12 residues. The CDR3 spells CASKGQDYGYTF. The CDR3 DNA is TGTGCCAGCAAGGGACAGGACTATGGCTACACCTTC.

V usage is TRBV5-6 and J usage is TRBJ2-2; possible D gene TRBD2, 5 bases. The CDR3 consists of 15 residues. V was shortened by 0 bases and J by 7 bases, with 13 bases between the two germline ends. The V gene's germline CDR1 is SGHDT and CDR2 YYEEEE. For the CDR3, the DNA is TGTGCCAGCAGCTTGGATATGGCTGGGAGCGGGGAGCTGTTTTTT. Residues: CASSLDMAGSGELFF. Drawing the rest from reference TRBV5-6 and TRBJ2-2, the complete variable domain is DAGVTQSPTHLIKTRGQQVTLRCSPKSGHDTVSWYQQALGQGPQFIFQYYEEEERQRGNFPDRFSGHQFPNYSSELNVNALLLGDSALYLCASSLDMAGSGELFFGEGSRLTVL.

The chain recombines TRBV14 with TRBJ2-1; 9 bases are a match to TRBD2. CDR1 is SGHDN and CDR2 is FVKESK in the germline V gene. The CDR3 length is 15 residues. V gave up 5 bases and J gave up 3 bases; unmatched junction bases: 5. The CDR3 loop is CASSIRLAVYNEQFF. The DNA of the CDR3 is TGTGCCAGCAGCATTCGACTAGCGGTCTACAATGAGCAGTTCTTC.

The chain joins TRBV19 to TRBJ2-1; D is unclear. The germline V and J ends were trimmed by 5 bases and 4 bases, with 6 bases remaining between them. CDR1 and CDR2 from the germline V gene are LNHDA and SQIVND (reference sequence). The CDR3 is 12 residues long. CDR3 in amino acids: CASSSVYNEQFF. DNA of the CDR3: TGTGCCAGTAGTTCTGTTTACAATGAGCAGTTCTTC.

This rearrangement joins TRBV6-1 to TRBJ1-2; no reliable D call. Trimming removed 2 bases at V and 4 bases at J, with 11 bases between. The CDR3 spans 14 residues. Germline CDR1 MNHNS, CDR2 SASEGT. The CDR3 loop is CASSEPLGIYGYTF. In DNA, the CDR3 is TGTGCCAGCAGTGAACCCCTCGGGATCTATGGCTACACCTTC.

The chain combines TRBV7-2 with TRBJ2-5; 12 nucleotides align to TRBD2. V shed 3 bases and J 9 bases; nucleotides not matched to a gene: 14. There are 17 residues in the CDR3. Per germline, CDR1 SGHTA and CDR2 FQGNSA. The CDR3 DNA reads TGTGCCAGCAGCTTGGTGCCTAGCGGGAGGGCCCGATCGGCCCAGTACTTC. Encoded protein: CASSLVPSGRARSAQYF.

V is TRBV27 and J is TRBJ1-1, with D unclear. V was trimmed by 5 bases and J by 3 bases, leaving 10 bases between them. Germline V gene data show CDR1 as MNHEY and CDR2 as SMNVEV (reference sequence). This CDR3 contains 13 residues. The CDR3 region has the DNA TGTGCCAGCAGTACCGGCGAATACACTGAAGCTTTCTTT. This codes for CASSTGEYTEAFF.

V and J are TRBV29-1 and TRBJ2-2, with D possibly called TRBD1 or TRBD2 (5 bases each). Germline V gives CDR1 SQVTM, CDR2 ANQGSEA. V lost 3 bases to trimming and J lost 2 bases, with 10 bases between them. The CDR3 consists of 14 residues. CDR3 amino acids: CSVDGDLNTGELFF. CDR3 coding DNA: TGCAGCGTTGACGGGGACCTCAACACCGGGGAGCTGTTTTTT.

J is TRBJ1-4 and V is TRBV5-1; 10 positions agree with TRBD1. The CDR3 length is 14 residues. The germline CDR1 and CDR2 sequences are SGHRS and YFSETQ. The trim removed 4 bases at V and 5 bases at J, leaving 2 bases unmatched. In nucleotides, the CDR3 is TGCGCCAGCAGCACGGACAGGGGGAATGAAAAACTGTTTTTT. Translating it yields CASSTDRGNEKLFF.

This chain connects TRBV19 to TRBJ1-2; the D gene is possibly TRBD1 (5 bases). Per germline, CDR1 LNHDA and CDR2 SQIVND (reference sequence). V was clipped by 10 bases and J by 0 bases, with 24 bases between them. The CDR3 totals 17 residues. The CDR3 loop reads CATVAGGGPGANYGYTF. The CDR3 DNA follows: TGTGCCACCGTCGCCGGGGGAGGTCCCGGGGCTAACTATGGCTACACCTTC.

The chain links TRBV15 to TRBJ2-7; 7 bases match TRBD1. With 6 bases clipped from V and 3 bases from J, the junction kept 14 bases outside the gene matches. Germline CDR1 is LNHNV and CDR2 is YYDKDF (reference sequence). The CDR3 sequence is 16 residues long. CDR3 nucleotides: TGTGCCACCAGTTCGTCCGGGACAGCCAATTTCTACGAGCAGTACTTC. This encodes CATSSSGTANFYEQYF.

V usage is TRBV11-2 and J usage is TRBJ2-5; D remains unclear. From germline, CDR1 is SGHAT and CDR2 FQNNGV. V shed 6 bases and J shed 5 bases, with 19 bases lying between them. The CDR3 sequence is 15 residues long. CDR3 in amino acids: CASSPSIDSMETQYF. CDR3 in DNA: TGTGCCAGCAGTCCTTCCATAGATAGCATGGAGACCCAGTACTTC.

The chain couples TRBV19 to TRBJ2-6, with 7 positions matching TRBD1. V shed 10 bases and J 0 bases; nucleotides not matched to a gene: 12. Germline CDR1 and CDR2: LNHDA and SQIVND (reference sequence). The CDR3 is 17 residues long. This CDR3 reads CATLRGLPNSGANVLTF. CDR3 nucleotide sequence: TGTGCCACCCTAAGGGGGCTCCCCAACTCTGGGGCCAACGTCCTGACTTTC.

The table lists this clone with a count of one. The J gene is TRBJ2-7, the V gene TRBV18; D ambiguous. CDR1 KGHSH and CDR2 LQKENI come from the germline V gene. The V end lost 8 bases, the J end lost 1 base, and 6 bases lay between the germline ends. The CDR3 runs to 11 residues. The CDR3 is CASRASYEQYF. As DNA, the CDR3 is TGTGCCAGCAGGGCTTCCTACGAGCAGTACTTC.

V usage is TRBV18 and J usage is TRBJ1-2; D may be TRBD1 (5 bases). Trimming removed 6 bases from V and 0 bases from J, with 14 bases in between. Germline CDR1 KGHSH, CDR2 LQKENI. There are 15 residues in the CDR3. The CDR3 protein is CASSQSGGANYGYTF. CDR3 sequence (DNA): TGTGCCAGCTCTCAATCCGGAGGGGCTAACTATGGCTACACCTTC.